This T cell receptor beta chain was profiled in a study of cytomegalovirus exposure and HLA in healthy donors. Findings of the study overall: Later findings reportedly placed an Asian-associated ancestry cluster below the approximately 670-donor mean for N-insertions. Researchers reportedly found TCR beta sequences accurately predicted most subjects' HLA-A and HLA-B alleles. Testing in vitro showed a few CMV-associated chains specific for CMV antigens.

About this clone: Its cognate antigen is unknown.

The PCR ran on 60 Vbeta and 13 Jbeta primers. Per the study methods: In a later analysis, some 11 million of 75 million to 85 million unique beta chains occurred in at least two donors. Profiled with immunoSEQ multiplex PCR; TCRdb holds only in-frame clones, not every one. That table supplies the V and J calls and clone size; D and trimming were determined from the DNA. The sample holds under 110,000 clones, roughly 82% seen once. Trimming took 1 base from V and 5 from J; bases not matched to a gene: 7. The CDR3 extends over 16 amino acids. CDR1 WNHNN and CDR2 SYGVQD come from the germline V gene (reference sequence).

The specimen sequenced was PBMCs. This clonotype was obtained from a male donor in good health and CMV-seropositive. This sequence joins TRBV10-1 and TRBJ2-3; 9 bases align to TRBD2. The CDR3 loop is CASSEYPSGVLDTQYF. The CDR3 DNA sequence: TGCGCCAGCAGTGAGTATCCTAGCGGGGTTTTAGATACGCAGTATTTT.